Presented here are 24 T cell receptor beta chains from one specimen sequenced in a study of patients and donors after allogeneic stem cell transplantation. TCRdb used MiXCR to reprocess the RT-PCR reads, holding one entry per CDR3 protein. This sample has hundreds of thousands of distinct CDR3 sequences, with more than 15% found just once. The source material was blood, either unsorted or a sorted T cell fraction (not recorded which). The source is a human donor who was either an allogeneic HSCT recipient or a stem cell or donor lymphocyte infusion donor (not recorded which). It is not recorded whose cells these are; they may come from a transplant donor.

The sample holds a few counts of this clonotype. The chain employs TRBV20-1 and TRBJ2-5; TRBD2 might be the D (5 bases). The V gene's germline CDR1 is DFQATT and CDR2 SNEGSKA (reference sequence). V lost 3 bases and J 5 bases, leaving 19 bases between the germline ends. CDR3 length: 15 residues. CDR3 in DNA: TGCAGTGCTAGTAAGCCTAAAGGACTGTCGGAGACCCAGTACTTC. Amino acid sequence: CSASKPKGLSETQYF.

This clonotype came up a few times. The CDR3 here is CAISDGLRDPFKAYEQYF. The CDR3 region has the DNA TGTGCCATCAGTGATGGGTTGCGGGACCCCTTTAAGGCATACGAGCAGTACTTC. V is TRBV10-3 and J is TRBJ2-7, with D maybe TRBD2 (6 bases). The CDR3 consists of 18 residues. V was pared by 3 bases and J by 4 bases, with 25 bases between. Germline lookup yields CDR1 ENHRY and CDR2 SYGVKD.

This clonotype was counted a few times. This chain connects TRBV7-9 to TRBJ1-1; 8 nucleotides agree with TRBD1. Germline trimming cut 1 base from V and 6 bases from J; bases unmatched to any gene: 7. There are 15 residues in the CDR3. Germline V gives CDR1 SEHNR, CDR2 FQNEAQ (reference sequence). This chain's CDR3 is CASSLDGTGTPEAFF. CDR3 DNA: TGTGCCAGCAGCTTAGATGGGACAGGAACCCCTGAAGCTTTCTTT.

The gene calls are TRBV19 and TRBJ1-2, with D unresolved. Trimming cost V 4 bases and J 7 bases, with 13 bases left between them. Looked up from germline, CDR1 is LNHDA and CDR2 is SQIVND (reference sequence). This CDR3 comprises 13 residues. In nucleotides, the CDR3 is TGTGCCAGTAGTACCTTCGTGGGAGCTGGCTACACCTTC. As protein: CASSTFVGAGYTF.

This clonotype turned up a few times. CDR3 coding DNA: TGTGCCAGCAGTGGGGGGACAGGGGGTACAGCATACTATGGCTACACCTTC. It specifies CASSGGTGGTAYYGYTF. The chain uses TRBV25-1 and TRBJ1-2; 11 nucleotides match TRBD1. CDR3 length: 17 amino acids. Losses at the gene ends were 4 bases for V and 3 bases for J; bases not matched to a gene: 10. Per the germline V gene, CDR1 is MGHDK and CDR2 is SYGVNS.

The chain is built from TRBV30 and TRBJ1-2; the D gene is possibly TRBD1 (5 bases). This CDR3 comprises 14 residues. Trimming removed 2 bases from V and 6 bases from J, with 16 bases in between. CDR1 GTSNPN and CDR2 SVGIG come from the germline V gene (reference sequence). The CDR3 protein is CAWSWGRLSDGYTF. The CDR3 DNA is TGTGCCTGGAGTTGGGGCAGACTTAGTGATGGCTACACCTTC. The full variable domain, in which reference TRBV30 and TRBJ1-2 provide the parts outside the CDR3, is SQTIHQWPATLVQPVGSPLSLECTVEGTSNPNLYWYRQAAGRGLQLLFYSVGIGQISSEVPQNLSASRPQDRQFILSSKKLLLSDSGFYLCAWSWGRLSDGYTFGSGTRLTVV.

The rearrangement joins TRBV4-3 to TRBJ2-3; a weak D match, TRBD2 (7 bases). V lost 0 bases, J lost 3 bases, and 16 bases lay in between. The CDR3 loop spans 17 amino acids. CDR1 is LGHNA, CDR2 YSLEER, per germline. CDR3 in DNA: TGCGCCAGCAGCCAAGAGGAAGGGCGGGGGCCTACAGATACGCAGTATTTT. Translation: CASSQEEGRGPTDTQYF.

This clonotype turned up a few times. The V call is TRBV4-1, the J call TRBJ1-2; D is undetermined. V dropped 1 base and J dropped 8 bases, with 11 bases sitting between them. The CDR3 loop spans 13 amino acids. Germline CDR1 MGHRA, CDR2 YSYEKL. In nucleotides, the CDR3 is TGCGCCAGCAGCCAAGTTAGGTGGTTCGGCTACACCTTC. Translating gives CASSQVRWFGYTF.

The gene calls are TRBV21-1 and TRBJ2-7; the table's D call of TRBD1 was not tested on the DNA. TRBV21-1 is noted as a pseudogene. This CDR3 comprises 17 residues. CDR3 DNA: TGTGCCAGCAGCAAAGCGCTGGGACCGTCCGAACCCTACGAGCAGTACTTC. Its translation is CASSKALGPSEPYEQYF.

The J gene is TRBJ2-5, the V gene TRBV20-1; no clear D gene. The CDR3 has 14 amino acids. Looked up from germline, CDR1 is DFQATT and CDR2 is SNEGSKA (reference sequence). V gave up 0 bases and J gave up 1 base, with 9 bases separating them. The CDR3 reads CSARDSQIQETQYF. The CDR3, as DNA: TGCAGTGCTAGAGACAGTCAAATCCAAGAGACCCAGTACTTC.

A few counts support this clonotype. In nucleotides, the CDR3 is TGCGCCAGCAGCCAGGACCCAAGAGGCACTGAAGCTTTCTTT. Its protein is CASSQDPRGTEAFF. This chain joins TRBV4-3 and TRBJ1-1; D gene ambiguous. V shed 3 bases and J shed 4 bases, with 12 bases lying between them. CDR3 size: 14 residues. CDR1 is LGHNA and CDR2 is YSLEER in the germline V gene.

V gene TRBV12-3 or TRBV12-4 combines with J gene TRBJ2-7; D is possibly TRBD1 (5 bases). CDR3 length equals 16 residues. Trimming took 7 bases from V and 6 from J, leaving 25 bases between them. The CDR3 region is CASTFSWTPRVSEQYF. CDR3 bases: TGTGCCAGCACCTTCTCCTGGACCCCCAGGGTGTCCGAGCAGTACTTC.

This clonotype was seen more than once but under ten times. The chain is built from TRBV25-1 and TRBJ2-6, with 11 bases matching TRBD1. The ends lost 5 bases at V and 4 bases at J; junction bases unmatched: 7. CDR1 and CDR2 from the germline V gene are MGHDK and SYGVNS. The CDR3 contains 17 residues. The CDR3, as DNA: TGTGCCAGCAGTCTACTGGGACAGGGGGAAGGGGCCAACGTCCTGACTTTC. This gives the protein CASSLLGQGEGANVLTF.

This clonotype appeared a few times. J is TRBJ1-1 and V is TRBV6-2 or TRBV6-3; TRBD1 aligns across 7 bases. V trimming: 6 bases; J trimming: 2 bases; junction bases outside the gene matches: 12. Germline V lookup: CDR1 MNHEY, CDR2 SVGEGT. The CDR3 loop spans 16 amino acids. Here the CDR3 DNA reads TGTGCCAGCAGACGGGTGCCCGGGACAGTTAACACTGAAGCTTTCTTT. Translation gives CASRRVPGTVNTEAFF.

This clonotype occurred many times. The chain uses TRBV4-1 and TRBJ1-1; 7 positions agree with TRBD1. Trimming removed 2 bases from V and 1 base from J; junction bases left unmatched: 1. Per the germline V gene, CDR1 is MGHRA and CDR2 is YSYEKL. The CDR3 length is 14 residues. The CDR3 DNA reads as TGCGCCAGCAGCCAACGACAGGGGAACACTGAAGCTTTCTTT. This encodes CASSQRQGNTEAFF.

The V gene is TRBV11-2, the J gene TRBJ1-3; D not certain. V lost 5 bases and J 5 bases, leaving 10 bases between the germline ends. This CDR3 is 13 amino acids long. From germline, CDR1 is SGHAT and CDR2 FQNNGV. This CDR3 reads CASSPGSRNTIYF. DNA for the CDR3: TGTGCCAGCAGCCCGGGATCCAGAAACACCATATATTTT.

In this sample, this clonotype turned up a few times. This chain links TRBV12-3 or TRBV12-4 with TRBJ2-1; D may be TRBD1 (6 bases). Between the trimmed V and J ends, which lost 8 bases and 2 bases, there was a span of 10 bases. This CDR3 is 13 amino acids long. CDR3 protein: CASRDNTYNEQFF. The CDR3 DNA is TGTGCCAGCCGGGACAATACCTACAATGAGCAGTTCTTC.

This clonotype was counted a few times. The chain joins TRBV12-3 or TRBV12-4 to TRBJ1-2; D is unclear. Trimming cost V 10 bases and J 3 bases, with 9 bases left between them. This CDR3 contains 11 residues. CDR3 loop: CATLLYYGYTF. DNA of the CDR3: TGTGCCACTCTACTATACTATGGCTACACCTTC.

This clonotype was seen only a few times. This sequence joins TRBV6-2 or TRBV6-3 and TRBJ2-1; 7 nucleotides agree with TRBD2. Germline trimming cut 2 bases from V and 15 bases from J; bases unmatched to any gene: 4. Germline lookup yields CDR1 MNHEY and CDR2 SVGEGT. This CDR3 comprises 11 residues. The CDR3 here is CASSYGTKGFF. The CDR3 DNA reads TGTGCCAGCAGTTACGGGACTAAGGGGTTCTTC.

The chain employs TRBV4-2 and TRBJ2-7; D uncertain. The CDR3 is 13 amino acids. Germline V gene sequence: CDR1 LGHNA, CDR2 YNFKEQ. Trimming removed 2 bases from V and 6 bases from J, with 11 bases in between. CDR3 DNA sequence: TGTGCCAGCAGCCAACCCTCGCCGGCCGAGCAGTACTTC. It yields the protein CASSQPSPAEQYF.

For the CDR3, the DNA is TGTGCCAGCCGACTGAGGCCTAGCGGTAACACCGGGGAGCTGTTTTTT. Protein product: CASRLRPSGNTGELFF. This chain joins TRBV2 and TRBJ2-2, with 7 bases matching TRBD2. The CDR3 spans 16 residues. V shed 8 bases, J shed 2 bases, and the junction held 11 bases outside the gene matches. In germline, CDR1 is SNHLY, CDR2 FYNNEI. Based on the CDR3 plus reference TRBV2 and TRBJ2-2, the full variable domain is EPEVTQTPSHQVTQMGQEVILRCVPISNHLYFYWYRQILGQKVEFLVSFYNNEISEKSEIFDDQFSVERPDGSNFTLKIRSTKLEDSAMYFCASRLRPSGNTGELFFGEGSRLTVL.

V gene TRBV6-5 combines with J gene TRBJ2-2, with no clear D. The germline CDR1 and CDR2 sequences are MNHEY and SVGAGI. The CDR3 is 16 residues long. The ends were cut back, 0 bases at V and 4 bases at J, with 12 bases in the middle. CDR3 coding DNA: TGTGCCAGCAGTTACTCGCCCGGATCGTTCACCGGGGAGCTGTTTTTT. Amino acids: CASSYSPGSFTGELFF.

In its sample, this clonotype was seen many times. V usage is TRBV5-1 and J usage is TRBJ2-2; a possible D gene is TRBD2 (5 bases). V gave up 6 bases and J gave up 1 base, with 19 bases separating them. Germline V CDR1 and CDR2: SGHRS, YFSETQ. The CDR3 is 17 residues long. The CDR3 loop reads CASKAQEAKRNTGELFF. Written as DNA, the CDR3 is TGCGCCAGCAAGGCCCAGGAGGCCAAAAGGAACACCGGGGAGCTGTTTTTT.

This clonotype occurred a few times. The chain uses TRBV7-8 and TRBJ2-1; D is possibly TRBD2 (6 bases). V lost 4 bases and J 0 bases, leaving 16 bases between the germline ends. There are 17 residues in the CDR3. The germline V gene encodes CDR1 SGHVS and CDR2 FQNEAQ. In DNA form, the CDR3 reads TGTGCCAGCAGCTGGGCGGGGCGCCAGAGCTCCTACAATGAGCAGTTCTTC. It translates to CASSWAGRQSSYNEQFF.